A single T cell receptor beta chain is shown here with its context. The sample is drawn from a study of monozygotic twins with inflammatory bowel disease. This CDR3 contains 16 residues. Germline CDR1 and CDR2: SGHTA and FQGNSA. From its re-call of the 5' RACE reads, TCRdb lists each CDR3 protein once, without DNA. This sample contains around 230,000 distinct CDR3 sequences. This receptor was taken from a human donor with ulcerative colitis or Crohn's disease, or a healthy co-twin of an affected twin (not recorded which). Material for sequencing was blood. The V and J genes are TRBV7-2 and TRBJ2-7; the D call of TRBD1 rests on TCRdb alone, since no DNA is present to check it. The chain's CDR3 is CASSVSPGTGSYEQYF.